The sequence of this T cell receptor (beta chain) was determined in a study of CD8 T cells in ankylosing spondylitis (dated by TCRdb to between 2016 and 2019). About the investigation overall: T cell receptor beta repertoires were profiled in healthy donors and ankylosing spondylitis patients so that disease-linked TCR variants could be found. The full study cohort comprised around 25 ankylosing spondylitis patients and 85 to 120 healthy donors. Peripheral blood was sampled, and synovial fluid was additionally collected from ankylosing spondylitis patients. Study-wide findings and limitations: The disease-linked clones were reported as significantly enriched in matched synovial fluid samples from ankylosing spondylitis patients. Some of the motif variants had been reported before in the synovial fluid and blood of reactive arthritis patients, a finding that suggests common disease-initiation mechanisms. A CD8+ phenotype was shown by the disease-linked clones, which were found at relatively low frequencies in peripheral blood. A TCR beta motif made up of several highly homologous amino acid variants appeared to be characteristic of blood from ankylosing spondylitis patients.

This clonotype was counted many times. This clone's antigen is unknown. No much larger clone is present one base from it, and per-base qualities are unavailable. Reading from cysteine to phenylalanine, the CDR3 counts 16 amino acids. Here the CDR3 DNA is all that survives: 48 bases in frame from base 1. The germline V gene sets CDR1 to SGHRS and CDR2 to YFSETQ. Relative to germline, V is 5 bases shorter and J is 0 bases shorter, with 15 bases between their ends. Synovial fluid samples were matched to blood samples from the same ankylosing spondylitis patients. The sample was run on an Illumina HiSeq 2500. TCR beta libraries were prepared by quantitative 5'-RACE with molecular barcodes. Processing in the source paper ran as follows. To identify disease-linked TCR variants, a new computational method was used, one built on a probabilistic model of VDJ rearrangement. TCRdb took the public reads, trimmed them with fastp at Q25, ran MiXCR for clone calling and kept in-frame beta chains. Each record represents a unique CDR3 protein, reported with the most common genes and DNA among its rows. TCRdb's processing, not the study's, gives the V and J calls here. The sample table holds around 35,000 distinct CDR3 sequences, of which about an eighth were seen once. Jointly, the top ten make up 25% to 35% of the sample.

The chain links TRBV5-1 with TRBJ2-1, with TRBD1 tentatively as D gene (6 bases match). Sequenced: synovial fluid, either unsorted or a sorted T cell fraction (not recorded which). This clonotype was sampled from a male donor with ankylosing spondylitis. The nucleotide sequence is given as TGCGCCAGCAGTTTTACAGGGTTGGGCTCCTACAATGAGCAGTTCTTC. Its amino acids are CASSFTGLGSYNEQFF.